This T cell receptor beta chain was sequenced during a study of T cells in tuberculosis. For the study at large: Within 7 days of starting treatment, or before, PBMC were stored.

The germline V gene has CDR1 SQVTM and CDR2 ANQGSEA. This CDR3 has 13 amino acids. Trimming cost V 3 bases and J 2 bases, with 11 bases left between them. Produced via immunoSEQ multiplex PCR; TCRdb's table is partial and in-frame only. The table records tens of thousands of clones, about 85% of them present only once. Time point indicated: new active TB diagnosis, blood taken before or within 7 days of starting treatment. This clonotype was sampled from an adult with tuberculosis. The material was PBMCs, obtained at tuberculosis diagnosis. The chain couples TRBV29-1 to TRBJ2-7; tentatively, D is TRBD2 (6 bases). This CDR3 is CSVDVTGAYEQYF. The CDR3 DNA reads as TGCAGCGTTGATGTCACGGGAGCCTACGAGCAGTACTTC.